One sample yielded the 17 T cell receptor beta chains listed below, sequenced in a study of high-grade serous ovarian cancer treatment subgroups. Here immunoSEQ multiplex PCR was the method, and the copy in TCRdb shows in-frame clones only, minus some. The sample comprises about 5,700 clones, roughly three quarters of which are singletons, and around 6% rests with the top ten. The tumor samples were collected prior to definitive surgery or chemotherapy. The sample was tumor tissue. The receptor source for this set is a human donor with high-grade serous ovarian cancer.

This chain joins TRBV4-1 and TRBJ1-3; possible D gene TRBD1, 5 bases. Germline V gene data show CDR1 as MGHRA and CDR2 as YSYEKL. This CDR3 comprises 18 residues. With 0 bases removed from V and 3 bases from J, the gap between germline ends came to 18 bases. The CDR3 DNA is TGCGCCAGCAGCCAAGATGGAGGCAGGGCCGGTGGTGGAAACACCATATATTTT. Its protein product is CASSQDGGRAGGGNTIYF.

This sequence joins TRBV5-6 and TRBJ2-7, with 9 nucleotides matching TRBD1. Germline lookup yields CDR1 SGHDT and CDR2 YYEEEE. The V and J ends lost 4 bases and 7 bases, in that order; junction bases with no gene match: 15. CDR3 length: 16 residues. CDR3 bases: TGTGCCAGCAGCCCGGGGACAGGGCAGAAAGGACGGGAGCAGTACTTC. Translating it yields CASSPGTGQKGREQYF.

The CDR3 sequence is CASKNRGGNEKLFF. Here the CDR3 DNA reads TGTGCCAGCAAAAACCGGGGGGGGAATGAAAAACTGTTTTTT. This chain connects TRBV2 to TRBJ1-4; TRBD1 might be the D (5 bases). CDR1 SNHLY and CDR2 FYNNEI come from the germline V gene. With 7 bases removed from V and 5 bases from J, the gap between germline ends came to 14 bases. This CDR3 is built from 14 residues. The full variable domain, rest sourced from reference TRBV2 and TRBJ1-4, is EPEVTQTPSHQVTQMGQEVILRCVPISNHLYFYWYRQILGQKVEFLVSFYNNEISEKSEIFDDQFSVERPDGSNFTLKIRSTKLEDSAMYFCASKNRGGNEKLFFGSGTQLSVL.

The chain uses TRBV11-1 and TRBJ2-3; TRBD2 is a possible D gene (5 bases). CDR3 length: 16 residues. The V gene's germline CDR1 is SGHAT and CDR2 FQDESV (reference sequence). The V end was cut by 2 bases, the J end by 6 bases, with 18 bases between. The CDR3 loop reads CASSLRRQSKMDTQYF. CDR3 coding DNA: TGTGCCAGCAGCTTACGGAGGCAGAGCAAAATGGATACGCAGTATTTT.

The CDR3 here is CASSAGQGGETQYF. The CDR3 bases are TGTGCCAGCAGTGCGGGACAGGGGGGAGAGACCCAGTACTTC. V gene TRBV2 combines with J gene TRBJ2-5; 11 bases match TRBD1. Germline V lookup: CDR1 SNHLY, CDR2 FYNNEI. CDR3 length: 14 amino acids. The V gene end was trimmed by 4 bases and the J gene end by 4 bases; junction bases not matched to a gene: 2.

The chain couples TRBV5-1 to TRBJ2-2, with D perhaps matching TRBD1 (5 bases). The germline V gene encodes CDR1 SGHRS and CDR2 YFSETQ. V dropped 3 bases and J dropped 6 bases, with 18 bases sitting between them. The CDR3 runs 16 residues. The DNA of the CDR3 is TGCGCCAGCAGCTGGCAGGGCAAGCTTGGGGCCGGGGAGCTGTTTTTT. Amino acid sequence: CASSWQGKLGAGELFF.

The chain links TRBV5-1 to TRBJ2-5, with 9 bases identical to TRBD1. J was trimmed by 5 bases and V by 4 bases; bases with no gene match: 9. The CDR3 spans 15 residues. CDR1 SGHRS and CDR2 YFSETQ come from the germline V gene. The CDR3 sequence: CASSLAGQGGETQYF. The CDR3 bases are TGCGCCAGCAGCCTTGCGGGACAGGGAGGGGAGACCCAGTACTTC.

V usage is TRBV29-1 and J usage is TRBJ2-5, with D uncertain. Trimming took 3 bases from V and 4 from J, leaving 15 bases between them. CDR1 SQVTM and CDR2 ANQGSEA come from the germline V gene. The CDR3 totals 14 residues. The CDR3: CSVDLRGTGETQYF. CDR3 DNA: TGCAGCGTTGATCTGCGTGGCACCGGAGAGACCCAGTACTTC.

V gene TRBV4-1 combines with J gene TRBJ1-2, with D hard to call. Trimming removed 2 bases from V and 5 bases from J, with 15 bases in between. The CDR3 is made up of 15 amino acids. The germline CDR1 and CDR2 sequences are MGHRA and YSYEKL. In nucleotides, the CDR3 is TGCGCCAGCAGCCAAAGGATTCTCAGACTATATGGCTACACCTTC. This sequence encodes CASSQRILRLYGYTF.

The chain recombines TRBV25-1 with TRBJ1-2; no reliable D call. CDR1 and CDR2 (germline): MGHDK, SYGVNS. This CDR3 has 12 amino acids. The ends were cut back, 3 bases at V and 2 bases at J, with 4 bases in the middle. CDR3 bases: TGTGCCAGCAGTGACCCGAACTATGGCTACACCTTC. This translates into CASSDPNYGYTF.

This clone was observed a few times. The chain uses TRBV7-3 and TRBJ2-1, with D possibly TRBD2 on 7 matching bases. The V end was cut by 8 bases, the J end by 0 bases, with 14 bases between. This CDR3 is 15 amino acids long. Germline loops: CDR1 SGHTA, CDR2 FQGTGA. CDR3 nucleotides: TGTGCCAGCGGCGCGGGGGCCACCTCCTACAATGAGCAGTTCTTC. This sequence encodes CASGAGATSYNEQFF.

The chain links TRBV6-6 to TRBJ2-5; 8 nucleotides agree with TRBD1. The CDR3 sequence is 13 residues long. Germline-derived CDR1 and CDR2 are MNHNY and SVGAGI (reference sequence). After removal of 6 bases from V and 2 bases from J, the junction contained 2 bases not matched to a gene. The CDR3 loop is CASSWTGQETQYF. The CDR3 bases are TGTGCCAGCAGCTGGACAGGGCAAGAGACCCAGTACTTC.

The chain combines TRBV5-1 with TRBJ2-5; D gene ambiguous. V was cut by 0 bases and J by 2 bases, with 2 bases left in between. Germline CDR1 and CDR2: SGHRS and YFSETQ. The CDR3 loop spans 12 amino acids. The CDR3 bases are TGCGCCAGCAGCTTGGGACAAGAGACCCAGTACTTC. As protein: CASSLGQETQYF.

This chain connects TRBV9 to TRBJ1-4; 8 bases line up with TRBD1. This CDR3 has 14 amino acids. The V and J ends lost 7 bases and 8 bases, in that order; junction bases with no gene match: 10. Germline loops: CDR1 SGDLS, CDR2 YYNGEE. The CDR3 reads CASEVGDRREKLFF. The CDR3 DNA sequence: TGTGCCAGCGAAGTAGGGGACAGGAGGGAAAAACTGTTTTTT.

This sequence joins TRBV6-6 and TRBJ1-6; 8 nucleotides match TRBD1. CDR3 length: 16 residues. With 4 bases clipped from V and 10 bases from J, the junction kept 12 bases outside the gene matches. Germline V gene sequence: CDR1 MNHNY, CDR2 SVGAGI (reference sequence). CDR3 bases: TGTGCCAGCAGTTTCCTAGACAGGGGTTTGGGATCACCCCTCCACTTT. It specifies CASSFLDRGLGSPLHF.

The chain has TRBV9 and TRBJ2-2; 10 nucleotides match TRBD2. V was clipped by 3 bases and J by 4 bases; unmatched bases: 6. The CDR3 runs 16 residues. Per the germline V gene, CDR1 is SGDLS and CDR2 is YYNGEE. Here the CDR3 reads CASSGSGGRGTGELFF. The CDR3, as DNA: TGTGCCAGCAGCGGTAGCGGGGGGCGGGGCACCGGGGAGCTGTTTTTT.

The rearrangement joins TRBV6-5 to TRBJ1-1; 11 positions agree with TRBD1. The CDR3 has 15 amino acids. The J segment lost 5 bases and the V segment lost 4 bases, leaving 6 bases of the junction unmatched. From germline, CDR1 is MNHEY and CDR2 SVGAGI. The CDR3 DNA sequence: TGTGCCAGCAGTTCGGACAGGGGGCGAAGTACTGAAGCTTTCTTT. Protein: CASSSDRGRSTEAFF.